This T cell receptor beta chain was profiled in a study of CD8 T cells in ankylosing spondylitis. Study-wide results and caveats: Researchers reportedly found disease-linked clones significantly enriched in matched ankylosing spondylitis synovial fluid. One TCR beta motif, made up of seven to nine highly homologous variants, appeared characteristic of ankylosing spondylitis blood.

Trimming took off 3 bases at V and 3 bases at J, with 14 bases between the two ends. The CDR3 is 15 amino acids. From germline, CDR1 is SGHTA and CDR2 FQGTGA. This clonotype has more than one count but fewer than ten. What it binds is not known. In TCRdb, the 5' RACE reads were re-called with MiXCR into one record per CDR3 protein. The repertoire holds roughly 440,000 distinct CDR3 sequences, with approximately 17% as singletons. The origin of this receptor is a male donor with ankylosing spondylitis. This sequence joins TRBV7-3 and TRBJ1-2; no reliable D call. Sequenced material: blood, either unsorted or a sorted T cell fraction (not recorded which). The CDR3 coding sequence is TGTGCCAGCAGCTTTGTACGGGGAGTATACTATGGCTACACCTTC. Translation gives CASSFVRGVYYGYTF.